This T cell receptor beta chain was captured in a study of T cell changes during pregnancy in multiple sclerosis. Assay used: immunoSEQ multiplex PCR; TCRdb lists only in-frame clones, some missing. Here the sample spans some 68,000 clones, roughly nine tenths being singletons. This clone was found once. This CDR3 is 13 amino acids long. Per the germline V gene, CDR1 is SGHTA and CDR2 is FQGTGA. V was pared by 5 bases and J by 3 bases, with 3 bases of the junction left unmatched. The chain uses TRBV7-3 and TRBJ1-1; 7 nucleotides match TRBD1. This clonotype was sampled from a female donor in good health, enrolled as a control in a pregnancy study. This material consisted of peripheral blood, taken in the second trimester of pregnancy. The CDR3 nucleotides read TGTGCCAGCAGCCAGGGGGTGGACACTGAAGCTTTCTTT. Translating gives CASSQGVDTEAFF.